Below, one TCR beta chain is given with its context. V gave up 1 base and J gave up 2 bases, with 6 bases separating them. The CDR3 has 14 amino acids. Germline CDR1 is SGHNT and CDR2 is YENEEA. The sample is drawn from a study of blood T cell repertoires in COVID-19. Study in general: Recovered Cohort 3 donors showed two negative PCRs, clearance, or symptom resolution. The United States, Italy and Spain supplied acute and convalescent COVID-19 samples.

Authors' processing steps: Counts of nucleated cells, estimated from reference gene primer amplification, were obtained. Generated by immunoSEQ multiplex PCR, the TCRdb table keeps only in-frame clones and is missing some. V and J calls and clone size come straight from that table; D and trimming were deduced from the DNA. In the table there are roughly 140,000 clones, approximately 84% of which are singletons. The gene calls are TRBV11-3 and TRBJ2-1; TRBD1 is a possible D gene (5 bases). The clonotype comes from a middle-aged man in a cohort exposed to, infected with or recovered from COVID-19 (not recorded which). The sequenced sample consisted of PBMCs or T cells enriched from blood (not recorded which). In DNA, the CDR3 is TGTGCCAGCAGCTTAGCACAGGCCTACAATGAGCAGTTCTTC. Protein: CASSLAQAYNEQFF. Full variable domain (outside the CDR3, taken from reference TRBV11-3 and TRBJ2-1): EAGVVQSPRYKIIEKKQPVAFWCNPISGHNTLYWYLQNLGQGPELLIRYENEEAVDDSQLPKDRFSAERLKGVDSTLKIQPAELGDSAVYLCASSLAQAYNEQFFGPGTRLTVL.